This T cell receptor beta chain was retrieved from a study of cytomegalovirus exposure and HLA in healthy donors (dated by TCRdb to 2016 to 2017). Context from the whole study: According to an earlier analysis of 550 to 700 of the donors, 150 million to 200 million T cells yielded over 100 million unique TCR beta sequences and approximately 300 Gb of sequence data. An early release covering roughly 640 HLA-typed donors comprised approximately 290 gigabases of sequencing data and 85 million to 100 million unique TCR sequences. Of the roughly 390 genotyped donors, approximately 82% fell in the genetic ancestry cluster associated with self-reported Caucasian donors. The study aimed to test whether cataloging public T cell receptors could reveal signatures of past pathogen exposure. The study used immunosequencing to profile the T cell repertoires of approximately 650 subjects and linked those repertoires to cytomegalovirus serostatus. In addition to the first cohort of roughly 700 subjects, a separate validation cohort of 120 different subjects was used. To predict cytomegalovirus infection status, the study brought together high-throughput TCR immunosequencing, statistical association of individual TCRs with disease status, and machine learning. To study patterns of TCR occurrence, a later analysis re-analyzed previously published TCR beta repertoires from more than 550 donors and added high-resolution HLA genotyping. Rather than using new phenotypic data, the later analysis identified candidate immune exposures from TCR beta sequences and from how often those sequences occurred across donors. In an earlier analysis of over 550 of the donors, high-throughput TCR beta sequencing was used to judge whether each TCR beta V gene segment behaved as functional or pseudogenic. Donor age, sex, ethnicity and CMV serostatus were compiled alongside the repertoire data. A later genetic analysis used genome-wide SNP genotypes for about 65% of the roughly 670 donors, treating that subset as a discovery cohort. All discovery cohort repertoires had been generated using a single sequencing platform. HLA typing covered class I and class II loci at four-digit resolution. The number of typed donors differed by locus: roughly 629-640 for A, B, C, DRB1 and DQB1; 500 to 550 for DQA1; around 580 for DPA1; and 400 to 480 for DPB1. Roughly five DR-DQ haplotypes were treated as single units for association and clustering because of strong linkage in the cohort. Among several hundred genotyped donors of the cohort, an average of roughly 230,000 unique TCR beta nucleotide sequences was sequenced per donor, of which 15% to 20% were non-productive. The study at large found these results: A group of highly shared sequence variants was considered likely to be a technical artifact of the sequencing pipeline. According to a later genetic analysis, donors in an Asian-associated ancestry cluster had fewer N-insertions in productive TCRs than the roughly 670-donor mean. The study listed 170 or so TCR beta chains as associated with cytomegalovirus. A further reported finding was that TCR beta sequences accurately predicted the HLA-A and HLA-B alleles for most subjects in the first cohort. The only immune exposure information available for the cohort was CMV serostatus. In a later analysis, several top co-occurrence clusters were reported to appear linked to parvovirus B19, influenza, CMV and Epstein-Barr virus. According to the authors, the approach could potentially be generalized to other disease states and immunological phenotypes. A later analysis found that most CMV-associated TCR beta chains appeared HLA-restricted, with HLA associations seemingly driven largely by CMV exposure. In a later analysis, the rate of TCR association differed among HLA loci, with DRB1 alleles having the most associated TCRs and HLA-C alleles having the fewest. Linkage disequilibrium might explain the correlated functional status among segregating V segments, but an unknown experimental factor could not be excluded. The presence/absence analyses assumed that sequencing depth was roughly uniform across donors, and that assumption may not be true. In a later analysis, 16,951 TCR beta sequences were associated with specific HLA alleles at a false discovery rate of 0.05. In a later genetic analysis, a missense DCLRE1C variant was associated with V-gene and J-gene trimming of TCR beta chains, and the association was replicated in an independent cohort. Strong co-occurrence of HLA alleles, especially DR and DQ, made assigning TCR associations to individual alleles difficult. An earlier analysis of around 540 of the donors showed that most TCR beta V segments appeared in productive rearrangements either about 87% or about 30% of the time, which broadly matched IMGT annotations. Because some donors lacked HLA typing at each locus, the association tests relied only on the typed subset. Over 15 rarely observed V segments, including chromosome 9 orphons, were excluded from the earlier analysis of just under 600 of the donors because counts were too low. A later analysis found that HLA-associated TCR beta chains were more clonally expanded and had lower generation probabilities than equally common non-associated chains. Cytomegalovirus status was reported to be diagnosed by the classifier with high specificity and sensitivity in both the original and validation cohorts. In vitro tests confirmed that a few of the cytomegalovirus-associated TCR beta chains recognize cytomegalovirus antigens. Only TCR beta chains were sequenced in this cohort, and the absence of alpha or paired-chain data limited detectable features. Because the 87-base-pair reads could not distinguish some IMGT-functional V segments, including TRBV6-2 and TRBV6-3, those segments were excluded. Across donors, most TCR sequences were observed very rarely, whereas some public TCRs were present in many individuals.

The cohort was made up of about 610 healthy bone marrow donors. All cohort members were sampled while nominally healthy, although unrecorded immune exposures were likely present. The donor tested CMV seropositive, placing the donor among the 290 or so seropositive members of the cohort. Every donor gave a peripheral blood sample, and the peripheral blood mononuclear cells from that sample were used for TCR beta sequencing. Genomic DNA extraction from the blood cell samples was performed with the Qiagen DNeasy Blood Extraction Kit. Receptor libraries were prepared by the immunoSEQ multiplex PCR assay. A mixture of 60 forward primers for TCR Vbeta segments and 13 reverse primers for TCR Jbeta segments was used in the multiplex PCR. The CDR3 region of rearranged TCR beta genes was amplified from genomic DNA with a multiplex PCR assay. On the Illumina HiSeq System, the amplified TCR beta libraries were sequenced as 87-base-pair reads. The study's own analysis went as follows. In a later analysis, around 80 million unique TCR beta chains were counted across the roughly 610 repertoires, and roughly 11 million of these chains were shared by at least two donors. To remove PCR and sequencing errors, raw reads were error-corrected and collapsed into unique sequences using a nearest-neighbor algorithm that merged closely related sequences. To assign V, D and J gene segments, CDR3 sequences were aligned to IMGT reference sequences. For a sequence to be retained, at least a six-nucleotide match to both a V gene segment and a J gene segment was required. A rearrangement counted as productive if the CDR3 had no stop codons and remained in frame with V and J, and every other rearrangement counted as non-productive. CDR3 was defined according to IMGT convention as the region running from the second conserved V-encoded cysteine to the conserved J-encoded phenylalanine. The earlier analysis of 550 to 650 of the donors excluded any sequence lacking an unambiguous match to a single V gene segment. In an earlier analysis of around 600 of the donors, V segments were called functional above 56.7% productive rearrangements and were called segregating when the between-donor standard deviation exceeded 5%. A statistical classification framework was built to diagnose cytomegalovirus status from the catalog of TCR beta chain sequences. In a later analysis, TCR nucleotide sequences were compared against IMGT/GENE-DB human TR gene sequences so that V and J genes could be assigned. In a later analysis, CDR3 sequences and most-parsimonious VDJ recombination scenarios were assigned using the TCRdist pipeline. In a later analysis, each TCR beta chain was defined by its CDR3 amino acid sequence together with its V-gene family, and reads lacking a unique V-gene family were excluded. To address suspected cross-contamination and a sequencing artifact, a later analysis removed 592 highly shared, low-generation-probability nucleotide sequences. In a later analysis, a clonal expansion index for each public chain was calculated from normalized within-repertoire ranks of inferred template counts. In a later analysis, generation probabilities were computed using a VDJ recombination model fitted to out-of-frame rearrangements, and the results were checked against IGoR. A later analysis scored TCR-TCR, TCR-HLA and TCR-CMV co-occurrence with hypergeometric tests, applying a repertoire-size bias correction to TCR pairs. To estimate false discovery rates, a later analysis permuted the HLA or CMV assignments 20 times. A later analysis grouped co-occurring TCRs with DBSCAN, adding TCRdist sequence similarity when clustering within HLA-allele-positive subsets. For co-occurrence clustering, repertoires with fewer than 30,000 or more than 120,000 public chains were excluded, along with 5 or 6 repertoires with anomalous nucleotide sharing. TCRdb retrieved this table from immuneACCESS and kept in-frame rearrangements only. Not all clones are present; in checked studies, unresolved V genes account for under half, and no reason is known for the remainder. V and J calls and clone size are those listed in that table; D and trimming were worked out from the DNA. The sample table records roughly 150,000 clones; about 70% of these occur just once. The ten largest clones represent about 10% of the sample.

The germline V gene yields SGDLS for CDR1 and YYNGEE for CDR2. Compared with germline, V lacks 3 bases and J lacks 5 bases; bases without a gene match: 8. Including cysteine and phenylalanine, the CDR3 has 16 amino acids. The DNA shown is the 48-base CDR3, in frame from base 1. A note on this clone: Its antigen has not been determined. Within one base of it there is no much larger clone, and no base qualities were kept.

Sample: PBMCs. The clonotype originates from a man aged 30 to 45 in good health and CMV-seropositive. This chain is built from TRBV9 and TRBJ2-1; TRBD2 lines up with 10 middle nucleotides. The DNA is as follows: TGTGCCAGCAGCGGGAGGACGGGACTAGCGAACAATGAGCAGTTCTTC. Translated, it reads CASSGRTGLANNEQFF.